This is a list of T cell receptor beta chains from one sample in a study of cytomegalovirus exposure and HLA in healthy donors. Assay used: immunoSEQ multiplex PCR; TCRdb lists only in-frame clones, some missing. The sample consists of 150,000 to 200,000 clones, more than 9.5% of them appearing once. The specimen sequenced was PBMCs. Every receptor here comes from a man in his forties or fifties in good health and CMV-seropositive. Each CDR3 is given with its conserved first and last residue. The order of the fields is V gene, D gene, clone size, J gene, CDR3 DNA, CDR3 protein. D genes are given only for firm matches. Clone size appears in some rows only: once, few, many, or a class for an expanded clone.

TRBV2	.	few	TRBJ1-6	TGTGCCAGCAGGGTAACAGGGAACGGGTCACCCCTCCACTTT	CASRVTGNGSPLHF
TRBV7-8	.	few	TRBJ1-2	TGTGCCAGCAGCTTCAGGGGAACAGCTAACTATGGCTACACCTTC	CASSFRGTANYGYTF
TRBV14	TRBD1	few	TRBJ1-1	TGTGCCAGCAGCTCCGGCTCAGGGGGCGTTACTGAAGCTTTCTTT	CASSSGSGGVTEAFF
TRBV6-5	TRBD1	few	TRBJ2-5	TGTGCCAGCAGTCAGGGGGCGCGGGAGACCCAGTACTTC	CASSQGARETQYF
TRBV14	.	.	TRBJ1-5	TGTGCCAGCAGCCAGCTTGCAGGTCAGCCCCAGCATTTT	CASSQLAGQPQHF
TRBV5-1	.	few	TRBJ2-3	TGCGCCAGCAGCTTCGGGAGAGGACCTAGCACAGATACGCAGTATTTT	CASSFGRGPSTDTQYF
TRBV15	TRBD2	few	TRBJ2-5	TGTGCCACCAGCAGAGGCCCGGCTAGCGGGGGTCAAGAGACCCAGTACTTC	CATSRGPASGGQETQYF
TRBV7-2	TRBD1	few	TRBJ2-2	TGTGCCAGCAGCTTAACAGGGGAATACGGGGAGCTGTTTTTT	CASSLTGEYGELFF
TRBV10-2	.	.	TRBJ2-5	TGCGCCAGCAGTGCCGGTGGGACCCAGTACTTC	CASSAGGTQYF
TRBV6-5	.	few	TRBJ1-4	TGTGCCAGCCGGAGGAGGGATGAAAAACTGTTTTTT	CASRRRDEKLFF
TRBV29-1	.	.	TRBJ2-3	TGCAGCGTTGAACCCGGGACAGATACGCAGTATTTT	CSVEPGTDTQYF
TRBV28	TRBD1	.	TRBJ2-3	TGTGCCAGCAGTTGGCCGGGACAGGCGGCAGTTGTGGATACGCAGTATTTT	CASSWPGQAAVVDTQYF
TRBV25-1	.	.	TRBJ1-1	TGTGCCAGCAGCTGGGGAGGGACTGAAGCTTTCTTT	CASSWGGTEAFF
TRBV7-9	TRBD1	.	TRBJ2-3	TGTGCCAGCAGCTCGGACAGGTCCACAGATACGCAGTATTTT	CASSSDRSTDTQYF
TRBV14	.	few	TRBJ1-3	TGTGCCAGCAGCCATGGTCCGGTTCGAAACACCATATATTTT	CASSHGPVRNTIYF
TRBV28	.	.	TRBJ1-2	TGTGCCAGCAGACCCGCGGGGGGCCCTCAGGGCTATGGCTACACCTTC	CASRPAGGPQGYGYTF
TRBV29-1	.	.	TRBJ2-1	TGCAGCGTTGATCGGGGGAATGAGCAGTTCTTC	CSVDRGNEQFF
TRBV6-6	TRBD2	.	TRBJ2-1	TGTGCCGCTCGACTAGCGGGGGGGCCCGGGCAGTTCTTC	CAARLAGGPGQFF
TRBV7-9	TRBD1	few	TRBJ1-2	TGTGCCAGCAGCGCATCTTCCGGGACAGCCAACTATGGCTACACCTTC	CASSASSGTANYGYTF
TRBV7-9	TRBD2	.	TRBJ2-5	TGTGCCAGCAGCTTAGTAGCGGGGGTGTTGGAGACCCAGTACTTC	CASSLVAGVLETQYF
TRBV9	.	.	TRBJ2-3	TGTGCCAGCAGCGTATATCCGCAGGGGACAGATACGCAGTATTTT	CASSVYPQGTDTQYF
TRBV18	TRBD1	few	TRBJ1-2	TGTGCCAGCTCACTGCGGACAGGGGACTTCTATGGCTACACCTTC	CASSLRTGDFYGYTF
TRBV7-3	.	.	TRBJ2-3	TGTGCCAGCAGCTTAGAGGGGGGGAAAGATACGCAGTATTTT	CASSLEGGKDTQYF
TRBV6-5	.	few	TRBJ1-3	TGTGCCAGCAGTTCCCCAGGGGGAAACACCATATATTTT	CASSSPGGNTIYF
TRBV7-6	.	few	TRBJ2-5	TGTGCCAGCAGCCGCCCCGGGGGAGAGACCCAGTACTTC	CASSRPGGETQYF
TRBV6-5	TRBD1	.	TRBJ1-1	TGTGCCAGCGAGGACAGGGGGCTGAACACTGAAGCTTTCTTT	CASEDRGLNTEAFF
TRBV5-8	.	.	TRBJ2-5	TGTGCCAGCAGCGCATCAGGGAACCTAGGGACCCAGTACTTC	CASSASGNLGTQYF
TRBV6-6	.	few	TRBJ2-3	TGTGCCAGCAGTCGACAGTCCCACACAGATACGCAGTATTTT	CASSRQSHTDTQYF
TRBV19	.	.	TRBJ1-5	TGTGCCAGTACGGTTCCCAATCAGCCCCAGCATTTT	CASTVPNQPQHF
TRBV11-2	.	.	TRBJ2-5	TGTGCCAGCAGCTTTGGGCCATTAGAGACCCAGTACTTC	CASSFGPLETQYF
TRBV4-3	.	few	TRBJ2-2	TGCGCCAGCAGCCCCCCGAGGGCTAGTGGTTCCGGGGAGCTGTTTTTT	CASSPPRASGSGELFF
TRBV4-3	.	.	TRBJ1-1	TGCGCCAGCAGCCGCGAGTTGGACACTGAAGCTTTCTTT	CASSRELDTEAFF
TRBV5-4	.	.	TRBJ1-2	TGTGCCAGCAGCTTTGGTCGGGATGGCTACACCTTC	CASSFGRDGYTF
TRBV5-6	.	few	TRBJ2-1	TGTGCCAGCAGCTATCGACAGTTGGGTTACAATGAGCAGTTCTTC	CASSYRQLGYNEQFF
TRBV5-6	.	few	TRBJ2-5	TGTGCCAGCAGCCCAGATGGGGGGTGGGAGACCCAGTACTTC	CASSPDGGWETQYF